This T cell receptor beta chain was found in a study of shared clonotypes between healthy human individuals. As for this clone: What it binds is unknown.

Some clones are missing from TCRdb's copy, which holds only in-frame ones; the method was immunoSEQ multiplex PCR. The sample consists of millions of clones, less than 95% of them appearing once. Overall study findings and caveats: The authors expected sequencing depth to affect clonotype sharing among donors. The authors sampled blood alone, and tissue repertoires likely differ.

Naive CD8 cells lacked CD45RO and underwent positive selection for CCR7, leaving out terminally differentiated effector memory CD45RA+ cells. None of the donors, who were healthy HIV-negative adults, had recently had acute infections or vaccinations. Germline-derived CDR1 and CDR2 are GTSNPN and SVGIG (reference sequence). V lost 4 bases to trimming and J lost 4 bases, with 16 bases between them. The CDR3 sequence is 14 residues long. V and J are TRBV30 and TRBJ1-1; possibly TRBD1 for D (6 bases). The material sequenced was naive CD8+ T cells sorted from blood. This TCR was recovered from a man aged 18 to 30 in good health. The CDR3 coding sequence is TGTGCCTGGAAATTGGGGGGCCTCGGCACTGAAGCTTTCTTT. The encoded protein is CAWKLGGLGTEAFF.